One and the same sample provided the 8 T cell receptor beta chains below, sequenced in a study of blood T cells in healthy people across ages. The authors ran a second PCR of about 6 to 11 cycles using a sample-barcoded 5' primer and a J-beta primer mix. TCRdb redid the calling of the 5' RACE reads with MiXCR, one entry per CDR3 protein. The data hold some 890,000 distinct CDR3 sequences, with 29% observed a single time. These data also formed part of another study, on T cells of mothers and their children.

Sequenced: blood. Receptor source: a woman between 40 and 50 years old in good health.

In its sample, this clonotype was seen many times. This rearrangement joins TRBV5-1 to TRBJ2-3; D remains unclear. CDR1 is SGHRS and CDR2 is YFSETQ in the germline V gene. The V end was cut by 4 bases, the J end by 1 base, with 13 bases between. This CDR3 contains 15 residues. This chain's CDR3 is CASSPELAGTDTQYF. The CDR3, as DNA: TGCGCCAGCAGCCCGGAGTTGGCGGGCACAGATACGCAGTATTTT.

J is TRBJ1-4 and V is TRBV4-1, with TRBD1 matching 8 bases. Germline-derived CDR1 and CDR2 are MGHRA and YSYEKL. Trimming cost V 0 bases and J 7 bases; bases outside gene matches: 10. The CDR3 has 17 amino acids. CDR3 region: CASSQDFGTGYSEKLFF. The CDR3 DNA is TGCGCCAGCAGCCAAGATTTTGGGACAGGCTATAGTGAAAAACTGTTTTTT.

This clonotype was observed at least ten times. The V gene is TRBV29-1, the J gene TRBJ2-7; D gene uncertain. The CDR3 is made up of 15 amino acids. Trimming took off 4 bases at V and 6 bases at J, with 22 bases between the two ends. Germline CDR1 reads SQVTM; CDR2 reads ANQGSEA. The CDR3 region has the DNA TGCAGCGTTGTACTTGGGCGCCTTCAGCTTGGCGAGCAGTACTTC. Translation gives CSVVLGRLQLGEQYF.

DNA of the CDR3: TGTGCCAGCAGCCCTGGGATAAAATACAATGAGCAGTACTTC. Translation: CASSPGIKYNEQYF. The chain uses TRBV7-3 and TRBJ2-4, with D uncertain. The CDR3 totals 14 residues. Trimming took 5 bases from V and 13 from J, leaving 21 bases between them. Germline assignment: CDR1 SGHTA and CDR2 FQGTGA.

The CDR3 here is CASSAPRPNNEQFF. The CDR3 DNA reads as TGTGCCAGCAGCGCCCCTCGACCCAACAATGAGCAGTTCTTC. The chain recombines TRBV7-9 with TRBJ2-1; no firm D call. Germline loops: CDR1 SEHNR, CDR2 FQNEAQ (reference sequence). V was clipped by 5 bases and J by 5 bases, with 13 bases between them. This CDR3 is built from 14 residues.

About this clonotype: A junction end diverges from the germline sequence, so it may reflect a read error. The CDR3: CSGRNTEELFF. In nucleotides, the CDR3 is TGCAGCGGCCGGAACACCGAGGAGCTGTTTTTT. This chain links TRBV29-1 with TRBJ2-2; D not certain. The CDR3 is made up of 11 amino acids. Germline CDR1 is SQVTM and CDR2 is ANQGSEA.

The chain is built from TRBV29-1 and TRBJ1-2, with D uncertain. Trimming cost V 8 bases and J 2 bases, with 18 bases left between them. In germline, CDR1 is SQVTM, CDR2 ANQGSEA. The CDR3 loop spans 14 amino acids. CDR3 nucleotide sequence: TGCAGCCTTTCTCCGGCCCTACTAAACTATGGCTACACCTTC. This sequence encodes CSLSPALLNYGYTF.

The chain has TRBV7-3 and TRBJ2-3; the D is unclear. This CDR3 comprises 13 residues. Germline V gene data show CDR1 as SGHTA and CDR2 as FQGTGA. The ends were cut back, 4 bases at V and 3 bases at J, with 8 bases in the middle. DNA of the CDR3: TGTGCCAGCAGCTCGGCGGCAACAGATACGCAGTATTTT. Translating gives CASSSAATDTQYF.